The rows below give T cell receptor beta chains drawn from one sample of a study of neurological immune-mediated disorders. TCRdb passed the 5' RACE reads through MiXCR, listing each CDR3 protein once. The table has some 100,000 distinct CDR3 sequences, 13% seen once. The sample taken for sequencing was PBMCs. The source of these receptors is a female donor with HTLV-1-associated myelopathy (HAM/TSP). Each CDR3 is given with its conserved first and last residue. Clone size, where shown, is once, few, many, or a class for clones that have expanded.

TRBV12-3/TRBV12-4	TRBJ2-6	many	CASRATQGRYSGANVLTF
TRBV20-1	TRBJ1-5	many	CSALDRGRNQPQHF
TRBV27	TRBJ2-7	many	CASSFDLQRTYEQYF
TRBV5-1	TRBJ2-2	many	CASSLASGGAATGELFF
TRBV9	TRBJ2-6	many	CASSVDGVPGANVLTF
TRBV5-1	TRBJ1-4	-	CASSLLGDFNEKLFF
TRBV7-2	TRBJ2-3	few	CASSLAGQTDTQYF
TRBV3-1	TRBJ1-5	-	CASSPGQVGNQPQHF
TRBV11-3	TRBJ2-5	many	CASSLGVETQYF
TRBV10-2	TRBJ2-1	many	CASRTSGGVYNEQFF
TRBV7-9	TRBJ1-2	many	CASSSAGDGYTF
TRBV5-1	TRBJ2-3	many	CASSEGTGTDTQYF
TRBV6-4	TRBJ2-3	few	CASSDERGGRPQYF
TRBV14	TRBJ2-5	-	CASSQGELETQYF
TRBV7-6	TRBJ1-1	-	CASSLDQGNTEAFF
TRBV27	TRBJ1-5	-	CASSYSGRLGQPQHF
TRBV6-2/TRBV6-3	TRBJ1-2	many	CASSHDRRYGYTF
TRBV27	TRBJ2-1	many	CASSLNNEQFF
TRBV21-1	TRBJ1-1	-	CVSSPRRGGHGEAFF
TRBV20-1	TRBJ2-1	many	CSASLAGKYNEQFF
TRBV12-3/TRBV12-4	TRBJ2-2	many	CASRPTDLANTGELFF
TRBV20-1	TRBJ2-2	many	CSAMRRGSTGELFF
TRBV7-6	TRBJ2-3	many	CASSSGPSFTDTQYF
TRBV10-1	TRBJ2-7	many	CASGDSNPYEQYF
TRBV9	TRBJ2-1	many	CASRATSGDYNEQFF
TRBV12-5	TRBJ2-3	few	CASGLQGWGYTDTQYF
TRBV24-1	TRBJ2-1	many	CATSDHTRGGTGYNEQFF
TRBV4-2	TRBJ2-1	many	CASSHGTEYNEQFF
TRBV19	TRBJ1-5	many	CASSMSNQPQHF
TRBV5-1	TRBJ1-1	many	CASRDGGMGLVNTEAFF
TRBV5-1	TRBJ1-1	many	CASSHTGDLMNTEAFF
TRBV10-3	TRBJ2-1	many	CAISDPEASGVEGNEQFF
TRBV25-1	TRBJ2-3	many	CASSEPRGRADTQYF
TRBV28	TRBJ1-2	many	CASSLGTARYGYTF
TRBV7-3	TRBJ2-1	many	CASSLNHGGNEQFF
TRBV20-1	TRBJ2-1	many	CSARRGWDSKQFF
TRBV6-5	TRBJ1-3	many	CASRSVGNTIYF
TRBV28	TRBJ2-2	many	CASRDRAIGELFF
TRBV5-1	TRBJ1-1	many	CASSKVGHPNTEAFF
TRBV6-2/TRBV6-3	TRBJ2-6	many	CASTLGAPGANVLTF
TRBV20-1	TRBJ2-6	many	CSARDLGDGANVLTF
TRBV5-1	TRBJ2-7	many	CASSLTADTYEQYF
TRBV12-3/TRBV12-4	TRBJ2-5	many	CASSPGARQETQYF
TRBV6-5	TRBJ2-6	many	CASRIVWGANVLTF
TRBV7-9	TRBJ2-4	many	CASSFGGPKLDKNIQYF
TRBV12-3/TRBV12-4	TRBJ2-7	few	CASSPRLAVSYEQYF
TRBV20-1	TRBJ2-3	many	CSARDLEHTSSTDTQYF
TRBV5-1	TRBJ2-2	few	CASSYRTGDTGELFF
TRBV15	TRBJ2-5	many	CATSRNRRARGQETQYF
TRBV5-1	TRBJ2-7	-	CASTDGTVPYEQYF
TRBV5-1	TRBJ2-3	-	CASDSGGSTDTQYF
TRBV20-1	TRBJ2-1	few	CSASGGRSYNELFF
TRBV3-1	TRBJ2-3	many	CASSQDTSGDTDTQYF
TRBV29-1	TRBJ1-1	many	CSVLPNTEAFF